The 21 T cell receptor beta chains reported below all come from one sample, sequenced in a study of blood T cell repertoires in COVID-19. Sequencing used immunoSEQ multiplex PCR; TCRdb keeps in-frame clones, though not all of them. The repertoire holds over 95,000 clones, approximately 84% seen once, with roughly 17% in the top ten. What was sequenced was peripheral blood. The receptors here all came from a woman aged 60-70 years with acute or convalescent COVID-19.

CDR3 residues: CASNGGRQYGYTF. The CDR3, as DNA: TGTGCCAGTAACGGAGGACGCCAGTATGGCTACACCTTC. The chain is built from TRBV19 and TRBJ1-2; no firm D call. Germline V gene data show CDR1 as LNHDA and CDR2 as SQIVND (reference sequence). The V end lost 7 bases, the J end lost 5 bases, and 14 bases lay between the germline ends. CDR3 length equals 13 residues.

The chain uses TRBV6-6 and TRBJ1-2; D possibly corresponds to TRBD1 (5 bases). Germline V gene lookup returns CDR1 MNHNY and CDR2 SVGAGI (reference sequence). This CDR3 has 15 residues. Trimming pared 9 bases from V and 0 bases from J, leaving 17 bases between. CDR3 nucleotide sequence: TGTGCCAGTGCGGCGGGGGAGGCCCCTAACTATGGCTACACCTTC. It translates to CASAAGEAPNYGYTF.

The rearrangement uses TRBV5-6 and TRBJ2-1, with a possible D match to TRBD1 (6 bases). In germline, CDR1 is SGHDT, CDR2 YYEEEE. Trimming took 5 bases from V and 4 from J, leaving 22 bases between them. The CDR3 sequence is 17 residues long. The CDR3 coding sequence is TGTGCCAGCAGAGGTGGGGGCCTTCGAACAACATACAATGAGCAGTTCTTC. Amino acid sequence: CASRGGGLRTTYNEQFF.

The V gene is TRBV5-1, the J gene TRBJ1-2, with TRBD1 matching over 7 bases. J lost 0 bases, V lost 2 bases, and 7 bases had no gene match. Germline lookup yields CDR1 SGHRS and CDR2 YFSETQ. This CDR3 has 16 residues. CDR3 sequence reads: CASSFGLTGSNYGYTF. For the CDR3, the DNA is TGCGCCAGCAGCTTCGGCTTGACAGGGTCTAACTATGGCTACACCTTC.

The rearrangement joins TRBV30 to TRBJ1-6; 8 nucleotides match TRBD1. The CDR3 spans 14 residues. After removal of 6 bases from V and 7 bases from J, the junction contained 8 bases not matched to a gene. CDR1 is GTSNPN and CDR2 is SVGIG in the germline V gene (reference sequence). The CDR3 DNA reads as TGTGCCTGCCCTAGGACAGGGCGAAATTCACCCCTCCACTTT. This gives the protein CACPRTGRNSPLHF.

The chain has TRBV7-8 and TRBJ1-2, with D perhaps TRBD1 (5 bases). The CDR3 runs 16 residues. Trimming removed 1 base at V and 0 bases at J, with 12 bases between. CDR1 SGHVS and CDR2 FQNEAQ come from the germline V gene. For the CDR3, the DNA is TGTGCCAGCAGCTTAGTTGCGGGGCCGACTAACTATGGCTACACCTTC. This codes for CASSLVAGPTNYGYTF.

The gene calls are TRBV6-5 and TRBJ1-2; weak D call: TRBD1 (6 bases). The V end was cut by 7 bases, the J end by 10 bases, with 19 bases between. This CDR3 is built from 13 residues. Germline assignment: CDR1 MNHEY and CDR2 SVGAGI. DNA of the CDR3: TGTGCCAGCAACGAACAGGGTGGTGGAGACTACACCTTC. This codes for CASNEQGGGDYTF.

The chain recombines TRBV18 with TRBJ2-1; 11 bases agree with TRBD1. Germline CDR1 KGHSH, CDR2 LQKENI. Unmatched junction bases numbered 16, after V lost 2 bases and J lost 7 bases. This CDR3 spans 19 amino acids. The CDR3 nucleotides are TGTGCCAGCTCACCATACCTCGGACAGGGGGCGAGGGAGTCTAATGAGCAGTTCTTC. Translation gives CASSPYLGQGARESNEQFF.

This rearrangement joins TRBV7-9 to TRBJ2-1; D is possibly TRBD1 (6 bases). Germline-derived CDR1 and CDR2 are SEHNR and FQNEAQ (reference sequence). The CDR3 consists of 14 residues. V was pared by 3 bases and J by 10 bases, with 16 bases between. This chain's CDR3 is CASSFFATGTEQFF. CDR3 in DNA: TGTGCCAGCAGCTTTTTTGCCACTGGGACAGAGCAGTTCTTC.

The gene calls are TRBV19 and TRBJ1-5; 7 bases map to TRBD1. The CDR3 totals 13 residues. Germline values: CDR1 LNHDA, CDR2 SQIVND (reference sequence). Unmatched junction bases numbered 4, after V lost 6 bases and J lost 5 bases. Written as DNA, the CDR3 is TGTGCCAGTAGGGCAGGGGGTTATCAGCCCCAGCATTTT. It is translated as CASRAGGYQPQHF.

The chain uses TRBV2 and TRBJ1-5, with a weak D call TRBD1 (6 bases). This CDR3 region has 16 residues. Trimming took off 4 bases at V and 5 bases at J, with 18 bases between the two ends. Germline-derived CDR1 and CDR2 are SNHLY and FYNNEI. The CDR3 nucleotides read TGTGCCAGCAGTGTGGGCAGGGGAGGGTACGATCAGCCCCAGCATTTT. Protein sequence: CASSVGRGGYDQPQHF.

CDR3 DNA: TGCGCCAGCAGCCAAGCCCACAGCTACACCTTC. Protein product: CASSQAHSYTF. V usage is TRBV4-1 and J usage is TRBJ1-2; unclear D gene. The CDR3 covers 11 residues. Trimming left V 1 base short and J 9 bases short, with 6 bases between. CDR1 is MGHRA and CDR2 is YSYEKL in the germline V gene.

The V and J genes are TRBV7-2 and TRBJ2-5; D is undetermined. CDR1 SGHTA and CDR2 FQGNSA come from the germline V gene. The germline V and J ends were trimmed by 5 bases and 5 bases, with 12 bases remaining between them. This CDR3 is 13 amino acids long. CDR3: CASSLVVAETQYF. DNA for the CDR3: TGTGCCAGCAGCCTAGTAGTAGCCGAGACCCAGTACTTC.

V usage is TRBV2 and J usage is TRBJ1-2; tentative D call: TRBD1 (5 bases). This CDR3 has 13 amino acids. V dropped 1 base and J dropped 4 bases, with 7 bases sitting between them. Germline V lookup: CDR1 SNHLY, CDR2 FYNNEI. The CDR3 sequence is CASSEGGSYGYTF. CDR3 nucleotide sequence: TGTGCCAGCAGTGAAGGGGGCTCCTATGGCTACACCTTC.

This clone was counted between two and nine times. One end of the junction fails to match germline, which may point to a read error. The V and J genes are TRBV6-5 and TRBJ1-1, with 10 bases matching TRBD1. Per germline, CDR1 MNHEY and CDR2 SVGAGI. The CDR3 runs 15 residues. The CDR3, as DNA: TGTGCCAGCAGTTCGACAGGGGGCTTGAAAACTGAAGCTTTCTTT. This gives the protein CASSSTGGLKTEAFF.

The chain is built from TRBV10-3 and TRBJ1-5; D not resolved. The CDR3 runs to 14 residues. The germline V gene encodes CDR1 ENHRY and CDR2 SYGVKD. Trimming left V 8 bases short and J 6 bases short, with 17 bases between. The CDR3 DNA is TGTGCCATCGGTGTGGGGTCAGAGGGTCAGCCCCAGCATTTT. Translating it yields CAIGVGSEGQPQHF.

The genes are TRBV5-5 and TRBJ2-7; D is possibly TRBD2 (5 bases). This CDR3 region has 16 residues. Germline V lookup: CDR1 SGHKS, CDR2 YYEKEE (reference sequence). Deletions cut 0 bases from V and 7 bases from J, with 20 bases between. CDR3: CASSLVARVTEREQYF. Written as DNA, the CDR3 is TGTGCCAGCAGCTTGGTGGCCCGGGTAACGGAGCGGGAGCAGTACTTC.

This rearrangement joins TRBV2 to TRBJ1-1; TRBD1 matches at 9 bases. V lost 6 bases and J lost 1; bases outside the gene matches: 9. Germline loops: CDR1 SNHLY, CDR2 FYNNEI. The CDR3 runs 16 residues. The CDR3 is CASSDTTGGGNTEAFF. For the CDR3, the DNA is TGTGCCAGCAGCGATACGACAGGGGGTGGGAACACTGAAGCTTTCTTT.

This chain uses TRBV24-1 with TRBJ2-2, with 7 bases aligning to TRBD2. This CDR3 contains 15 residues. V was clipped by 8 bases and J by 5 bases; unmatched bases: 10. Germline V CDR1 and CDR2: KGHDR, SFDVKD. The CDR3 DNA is TGTGCCACCACCCCGGGCGGGGGAGCGACCGGGGAGCTGTTTTTT. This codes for CATTPGGGATGELFF.

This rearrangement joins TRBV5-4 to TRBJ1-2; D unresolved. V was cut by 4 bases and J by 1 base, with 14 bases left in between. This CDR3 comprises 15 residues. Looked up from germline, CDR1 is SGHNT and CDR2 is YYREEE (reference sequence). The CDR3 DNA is TGTGCCAGCAGCCCTGGCCGGGGAGGTAACTATGGCTACACCTTC. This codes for CASSPGRGGNYGYTF.

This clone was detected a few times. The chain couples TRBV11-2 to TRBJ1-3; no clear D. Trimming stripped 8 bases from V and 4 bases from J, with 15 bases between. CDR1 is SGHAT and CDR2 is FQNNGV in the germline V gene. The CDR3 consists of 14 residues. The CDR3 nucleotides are TGTGCCAGCGGCGCGGGGAATACAGGAAACACCATATATTTT. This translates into CASGAGNTGNTIYF.